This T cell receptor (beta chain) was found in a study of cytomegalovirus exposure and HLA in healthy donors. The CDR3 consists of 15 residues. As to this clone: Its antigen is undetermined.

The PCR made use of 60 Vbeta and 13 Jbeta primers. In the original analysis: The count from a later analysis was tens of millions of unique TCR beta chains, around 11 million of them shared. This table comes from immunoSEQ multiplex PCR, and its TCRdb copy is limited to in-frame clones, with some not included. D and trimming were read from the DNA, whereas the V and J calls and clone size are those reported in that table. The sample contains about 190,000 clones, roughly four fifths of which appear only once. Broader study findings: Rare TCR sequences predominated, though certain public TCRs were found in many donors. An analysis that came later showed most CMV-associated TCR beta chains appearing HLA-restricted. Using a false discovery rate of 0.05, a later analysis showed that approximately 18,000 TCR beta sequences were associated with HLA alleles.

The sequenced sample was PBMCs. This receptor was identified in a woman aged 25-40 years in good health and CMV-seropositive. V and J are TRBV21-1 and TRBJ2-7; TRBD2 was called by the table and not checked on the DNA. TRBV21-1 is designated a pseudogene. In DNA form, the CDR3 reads TGTGCCAGCAGCTCCCTGGGGAGGCCCCACGTACAGCAGTACTTC. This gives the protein CASSSLGRPHVQQYF.